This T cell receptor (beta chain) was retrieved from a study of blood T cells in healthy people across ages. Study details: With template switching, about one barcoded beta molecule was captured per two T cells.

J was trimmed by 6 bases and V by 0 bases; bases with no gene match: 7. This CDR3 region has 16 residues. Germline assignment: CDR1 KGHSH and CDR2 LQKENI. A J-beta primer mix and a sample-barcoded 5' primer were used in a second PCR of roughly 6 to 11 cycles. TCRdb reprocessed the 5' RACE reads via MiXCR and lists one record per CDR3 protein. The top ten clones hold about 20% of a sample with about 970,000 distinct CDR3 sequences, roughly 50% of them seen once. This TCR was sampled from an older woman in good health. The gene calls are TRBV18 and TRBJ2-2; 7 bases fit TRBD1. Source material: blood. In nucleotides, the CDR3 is TGTGCCAGCTCACCACCAGGGACAGCCTGGGCCGGGGAGCTGTTTTTT. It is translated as CASSPPGTAWAGELFF.